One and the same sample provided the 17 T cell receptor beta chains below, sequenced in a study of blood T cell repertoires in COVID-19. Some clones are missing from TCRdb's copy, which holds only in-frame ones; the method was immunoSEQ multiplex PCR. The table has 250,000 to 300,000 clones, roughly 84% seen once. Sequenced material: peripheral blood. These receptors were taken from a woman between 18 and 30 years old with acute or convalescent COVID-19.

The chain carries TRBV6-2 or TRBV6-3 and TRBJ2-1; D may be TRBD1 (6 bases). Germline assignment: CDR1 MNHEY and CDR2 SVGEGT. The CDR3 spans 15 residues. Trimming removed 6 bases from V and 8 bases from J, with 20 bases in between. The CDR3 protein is CASSPMTRGVDEQFF. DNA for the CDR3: TGTGCCAGCAGCCCCATGACCAGGGGAGTCGATGAGCAGTTCTTC.

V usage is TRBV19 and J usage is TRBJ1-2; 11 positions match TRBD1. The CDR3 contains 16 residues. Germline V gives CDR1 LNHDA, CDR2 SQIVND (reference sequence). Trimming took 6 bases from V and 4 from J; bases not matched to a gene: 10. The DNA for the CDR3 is TGTGCCAGTAGCCGAACTACCGGGACAGGGGGCTATGGCTACACCTTC. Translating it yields CASSRTTGTGGYGYTF.

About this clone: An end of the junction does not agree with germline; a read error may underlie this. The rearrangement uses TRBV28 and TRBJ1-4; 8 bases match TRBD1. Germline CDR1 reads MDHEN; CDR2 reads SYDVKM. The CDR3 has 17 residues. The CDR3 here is CASSLLGQGATNEKLFF. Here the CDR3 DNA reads TGTGCCAGCAGCTTATTAGGACAGGGCGCAACTAATGAAAAACTGTTTTTT.

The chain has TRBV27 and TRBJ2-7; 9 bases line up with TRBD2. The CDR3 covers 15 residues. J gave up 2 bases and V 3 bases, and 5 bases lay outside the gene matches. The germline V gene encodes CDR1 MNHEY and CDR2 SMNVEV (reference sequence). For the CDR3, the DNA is TGTGCCAGCAGTTTCCTAGCGGGAAAACCCTACGAGCAGTACTTC. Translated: CASSFLAGKPYEQYF.

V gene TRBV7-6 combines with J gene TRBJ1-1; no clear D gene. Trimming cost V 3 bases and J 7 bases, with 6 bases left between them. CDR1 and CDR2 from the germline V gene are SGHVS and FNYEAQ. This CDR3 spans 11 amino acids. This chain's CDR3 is CASSFGNEAFF. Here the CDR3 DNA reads TGTGCCAGCAGCTTCGGGAATGAAGCTTTCTTT.

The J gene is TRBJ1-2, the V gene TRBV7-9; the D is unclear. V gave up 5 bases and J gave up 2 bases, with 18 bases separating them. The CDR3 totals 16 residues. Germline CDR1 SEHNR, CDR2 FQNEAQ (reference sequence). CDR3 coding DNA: TGTGCCAGCAGCCGCCTGGCTAAAGGGAGGAACTATGGCTACACCTTC. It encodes CASSRLAKGRNYGYTF.

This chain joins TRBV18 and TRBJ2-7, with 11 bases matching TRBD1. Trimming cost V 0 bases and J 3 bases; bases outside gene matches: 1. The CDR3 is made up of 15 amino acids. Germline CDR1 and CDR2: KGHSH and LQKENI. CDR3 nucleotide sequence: TGTGCCAGCTCACCACCGGGGACAGGGGGCTACGAGCAGTACTTC. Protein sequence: CASSPPGTGGYEQYF.

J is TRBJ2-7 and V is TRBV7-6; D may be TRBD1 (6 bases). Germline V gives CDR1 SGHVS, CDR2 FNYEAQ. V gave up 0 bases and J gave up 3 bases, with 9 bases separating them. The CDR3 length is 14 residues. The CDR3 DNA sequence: TGTGCCAGCAGCTTAGCGGGACAAAACTACGAGCAGTACTTC. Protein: CASSLAGQNYEQYF.

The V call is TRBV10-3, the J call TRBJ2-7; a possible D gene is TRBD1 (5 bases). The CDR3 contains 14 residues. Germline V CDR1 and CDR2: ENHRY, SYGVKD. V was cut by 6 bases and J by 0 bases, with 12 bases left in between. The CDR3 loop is CAIRPRTTSYEQYF. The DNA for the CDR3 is TGTGCCATCAGACCTAGGACAACCTCCTACGAGCAGTACTTC.

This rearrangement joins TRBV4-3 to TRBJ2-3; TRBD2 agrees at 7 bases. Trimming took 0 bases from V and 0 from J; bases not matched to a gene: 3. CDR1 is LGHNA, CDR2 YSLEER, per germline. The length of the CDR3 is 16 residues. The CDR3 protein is CASSQDMGGSTDTQYF. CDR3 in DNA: TGCGCCAGCAGCCAAGATATGGGGGGGAGCACAGATACGCAGTATTTT.

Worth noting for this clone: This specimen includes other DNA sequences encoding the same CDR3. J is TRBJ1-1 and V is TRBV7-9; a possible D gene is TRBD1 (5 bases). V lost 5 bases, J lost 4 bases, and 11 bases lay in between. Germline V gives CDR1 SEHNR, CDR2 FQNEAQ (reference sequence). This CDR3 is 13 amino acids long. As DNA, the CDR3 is TGTGCCAGCAGCGGGACTGGGGGCACTGAAGCTTTCTTT. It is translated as CASSGTGGTEAFF.

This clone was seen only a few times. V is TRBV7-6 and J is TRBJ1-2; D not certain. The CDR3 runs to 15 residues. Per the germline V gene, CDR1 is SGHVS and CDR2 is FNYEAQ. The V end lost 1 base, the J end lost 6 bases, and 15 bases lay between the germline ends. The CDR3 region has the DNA TGTGCCAGCAGCTTAGATCGCCGGGGAGGGAATGGCTACACCTTC. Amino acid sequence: CASSLDRRGGNGYTF.

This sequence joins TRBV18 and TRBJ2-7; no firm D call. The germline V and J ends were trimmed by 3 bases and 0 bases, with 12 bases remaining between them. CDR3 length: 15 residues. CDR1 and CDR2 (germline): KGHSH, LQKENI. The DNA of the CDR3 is TGTGCCAGCTCACCCACAGATCACCCCTCCTACGAGCAGTACTTC. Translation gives CASSPTDHPSYEQYF.

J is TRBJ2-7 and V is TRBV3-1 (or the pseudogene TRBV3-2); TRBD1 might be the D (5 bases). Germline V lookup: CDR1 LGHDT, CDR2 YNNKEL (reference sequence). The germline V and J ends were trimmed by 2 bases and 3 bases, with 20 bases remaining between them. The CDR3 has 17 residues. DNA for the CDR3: TGTGCCAGCAGCCAATATGAATTAGGAGACGGACACTACGAGCAGTACTTC. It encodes CASSQYELGDGHYEQYF.

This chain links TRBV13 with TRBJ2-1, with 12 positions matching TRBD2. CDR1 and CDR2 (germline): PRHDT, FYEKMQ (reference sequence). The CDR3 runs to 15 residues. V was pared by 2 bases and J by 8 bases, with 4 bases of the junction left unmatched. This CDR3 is CASSLWLAGGYEQFF. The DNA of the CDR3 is TGTGCCAGCAGCTTATGGCTAGCGGGAGGGTATGAGCAGTTCTTC.

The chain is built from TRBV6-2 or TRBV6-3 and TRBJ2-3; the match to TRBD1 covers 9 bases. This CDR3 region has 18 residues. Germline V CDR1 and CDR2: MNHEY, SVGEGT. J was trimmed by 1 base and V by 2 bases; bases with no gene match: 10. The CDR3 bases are TGTGCCAGCAGTTACGGGACCTACAGGGGGCGCCGCACAGATACGCAGTATTTT. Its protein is CASSYGTYRGRRTDTQYF.

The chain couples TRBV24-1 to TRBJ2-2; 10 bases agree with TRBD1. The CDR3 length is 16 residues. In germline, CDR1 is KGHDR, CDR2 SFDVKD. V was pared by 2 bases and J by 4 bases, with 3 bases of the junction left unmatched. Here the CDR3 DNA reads TGTGCCACCAGTGATTCCGGGACAGGGGCCACCGGGGAGCTGTTTTTT. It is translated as CATSDSGTGATGELFF.